These T cell receptor beta chains were read from a single sample in a study of somatic mutations in cytotoxic T cells in rheumatoid arthritis. TCRdb's copy holds only in-frame clones and misses some; the assay was immunoSEQ multiplex PCR. The table has a few thousand clones, roughly 80% seen once; the top ten hold roughly 30%. The specimen sequenced was CD8+ T cells sorted from blood. The source is an adult with rheumatoid arthritis. CDR3s include the opening cysteine and the closing phenylalanine or tryptophan. D genes are given only for firm matches. Clone size is given for some rows only: seen once, a few or many times, or a class if the clone is expanded.

clone size	D gene	V gene	J gene	CDR3 DNA	CDR3 protein
few	NA	TRBV5-4	TRBJ2-2	TGTGCCAGCAGCTCTCTAGGACCAGGCGGGGAGCTGTTTTTT	CASSSLGPGGELFF
NA	TRBD1	TRBV5-6	TRBJ1-5	TGTGCCAGCAGCTTGGGGGACAGATTTTCTAGCAATCAGCCCCAGCATTTT	CASSLGDRFSSNQPQHF
NA	NA	TRBV19	TRBJ1-1	TGTGCCAGTGGGAGCCTAGAAGCTTTCTTT	CASGSLEAFF
few	TRBD2	TRBV2	TRBJ2-7	TGTGCCAGCAGTGAAGCGGTAGCGGGGACGTACGAGCAGTACTTC	CASSEAVAGTYEQYF
NA	TRBD1	TRBV11-2	TRBJ2-7	TGTGCCAGCAGCTTAGCCGGACAGGGCCCTATCACCTACGAGCAGTACTTC	CASSLAGQGPITYEQYF
NA	NA	TRBV30	TRBJ2-7	TGTGCCTGGAGTTTGGACCGAGAGTACGAGCAGTACTTC	CAWSLDREYEQYF
NA	TRBD2	TRBV4-1	TRBJ2-1	TGCGCCAGCAGCCACCTAGCGGGGCGTGATGAGCAGTTCTTC	CASSHLAGRDEQFF
NA	NA	TRBV7-8	TRBJ1-1	TGTGCCAGCAGCTTAACCGGGGCTGAAGCTTTCTTT	CASSLTGAEAFF
few	NA	TRBV20-1	TRBJ2-7	TGCAGTGCTAGAGATGGCTACGAGCAGTACTTC	CSARDGYEQYF
once	NA	TRBV6-6	TRBJ1-3	TGTGCCAGCAGTCTTTTGGACCGCGCGGAGGACACCATATATTTT	CASSLLDRAEDTIYF
NA	NA	TRBV5-4	TRBJ2-7	TGTGCCAGCAGCTCGGTTGGGGCCTACGAGCAGTACTTC	CASSSVGAYEQYF
NA	TRBD1	TRBV7-6	TRBJ1-2	TGTGCCAGCAGCATAACGGCGGATGACAGGGGAGGCACCTTC	CASSITADDRGGTF
NA	NA	TRBV6-7	TRBJ2-1	TGTGCCAGCAGGAACCGGGACCCAACAATCCAAAAATTTTGCTACAATGAGCAGTTCTTC	CASRNRDPTIQKFCYNEQFF
NA	TRBD1	TRBV9	TRBJ2-3	TGTGCCAGCAGCTATTGGACAGGGGACCCTAGCACAGATACGCAGTATTTT	CASSYWTGDPSTDTQYF
NA	NA	TRBV27	TRBJ1-5	TGTGCCAGCAGTTCATTCAATCAGCCCCAGCATTTT	CASSSFNQPQHF
NA	NA	TRBV11-2	TRBJ2-7	TGTGCCAGCAGCCCCACGACCTACGAGCAGTACTTC	CASSPTTYEQYF
NA	TRBD1	TRBV27	TRBJ1-2	TGTGCCACCAAATCGCAGGGGGGGCTGGACTACACCTTC	CATKSQGGLDYTF
NA	NA	TRBV9	TRBJ2-7	TGTGCCAGCAGCCCACAAAACTCAGGGGAGTCCTACGAGCAGTACTTC	CASSPQNSGESYEQYF
NA	NA	TRBV7-2	TRBJ1-6	TGTGCCAGCAGCTCTACCTATAATTCACCCCTCCACTTT	CASSSTYNSPLHF
NA	TRBD2	TRBV5-1	TRBJ2-3	TGCGCCAGCAGCTGGGGACTAGCGGGGAGCACAGATACGCAGTATTTT	CASSWGLAGSTDTQYF
NA	NA	TRBV7-6	TRBJ1-2	TGTGCCAGCAGCTTAGGATGGGGGCAGGACTATGGCTACACCTTC	CASSLGWGQDYGYTF
NA	NA	TRBV4-2	TRBJ2-1	TGTGCCAGCAGCCAAGAAGCGGATGAGCAGTTCTTC	CASSQEADEQFF
NA	NA	TRBV5-6	TRBJ2-3	TGTGCCAGCAGCGCCGGGTCCTCGGGAGATACGCAGTATTTT	CASSAGSSGDTQYF
NA	NA	TRBV19	TRBJ1-1	TGTGCCAGTGGCGCGGCACTAAACACTGAAGCTTTCTTT	CASGAALNTEAFF
NA	NA	TRBV4-1	TRBJ2-3	TGCGCCAGCAGCTATAATCATAAGGGAACCACAGATACGCAGTATTTT	CASSYNHKGTTDTQYF
NA	TRBD2	TRBV19	TRBJ2-3	TGTGCCAGTAGCAAAGATACTAGCGGAACCAACACAGATACGCAGTATTTT	CASSKDTSGTNTDTQYF
NA	NA	TRBV5-5	TRBJ2-2	TGTGCCAGCAGCTTGCCCGGGGAGCTGTTTTTT	CASSLPGELFF
NA	NA	TRBV5-6	TRBJ1-2	TGTGCCAGCAGCTTGTCGGATGGCTACACCTTC	CASSLSDGYTF
NA	NA	TRBV9	TRBJ2-3	TGTGCCAGCAGCGTTCAGGGGGGGACAGATACGCAGTATTTT	CASSVQGGTDTQYF
NA	TRBD1	TRBV5-6	TRBJ1-1	TGTGCCAGCAGCCCCAAAGGGGGCTGGACTGAAGCTTTCTTT	CASSPKGGWTEAFF
once	NA	TRBV11-2	TRBJ1-1	TGTGCCAGCAGCTTAAGGACGACCCATGAAGCTTTCTTT	CASSLRTTHEAFF
NA	NA	TRBV5-4	TRBJ1-2	TGTGCCAGCAGCTTGTTAGGGGGTGGCTTCACCTTC	CASSLLGGGFTF
NA	NA	TRBV7-6	TRBJ1-1	TGTGCCAGCAGCTTAGGACAGGCTTTCAACACTGAAGCTTTCTTT	CASSLGQAFNTEAFF
NA	TRBD1	TRBV11-3	TRBJ1-1	TGTGCCAGCAGCTTATGGGAGTTATACAGGGGGACTGGGAACACTGAAGCTTTCTTT	CASSLWELYRGTGNTEAFF
NA	NA	TRBV4-1	TRBJ2-7	TGCGCCAGCAGCCAACCGGGGGTCGAGCAGTACTTC	CASSQPGVEQYF
once	NA	TRBV19	TRBJ2-7	TGTGCCAGTAGTTCGGTACTCCTAGCCGAGCAGTACTTC	CASSSVLLAEQYF
once	NA	TRBV10-2	TRBJ1-1	TGCGCCAGCAGACTGTCCGGGTCTCCGAACACTGAAGCTTTCTTT	CASRLSGSPNTEAFF
NA	TRBD1	TRBV2	TRBJ2-3	TGTGCCAGCGTCACAGGGGCAGATACGCAGTATTTT	CASVTGADTQYF
NA	NA	TRBV5-8	TRBJ1-6	TGTGCCAGCAGCCGCGGACAGTACTATAATTCACCCCTCCACTTT	CASSRGQYYNSPLHF
NA	TRBD1	TRBV4-1	TRBJ1-2	TGCGCCAGCAGCCAAGGGACAGGATCCGGCTACACCTTC	CASSQGTGSGYTF
NA	TRBD2	TRBV2	TRBJ2-7	TGTGCCAGCTGTGCCACCAACCGGTGGGGACTAGAGGGCTACGAGCAGTACTTC	CASCATNRWGLEGYEQYF
NA	TRBD2	TRBV30	TRBJ2-1	TGTGCCTGGAGTGTAATGGGACTAGCGGTACCATCCTACAATGAGCAGTTCTTC	CAWSVMGLAVPSYNEQFF
NA	NA	TRBV7-2	TRBJ2-7	TGTGCCAGCAGCTTAATCTCGGGAGTCCTAGCCTACGAGCAGTACTTC	CASSLISGVLAYEQYF
NA	NA	TRBV5-1	TRBJ1-2	TGCGCCAGCAGCTTGGAGGAGGGAATGGACTATGGCTACACCTTC	CASSLEEGMDYGYTF
NA	NA	TRBV29-1	TRBJ2-5	TGCAGCGTTGTAGTGGCAGGGCTGGGGGAGACCCAGTACTTC	CSVVVAGLGETQYF
NA	NA	TRBV7-9	TRBJ2-7	TGTGCCAGCAGCATACAGGGTAACTCCTACGAGCAGTACTTC	CASSIQGNSYEQYF
NA	TRBD2	TRBV4-2	TRBJ2-7	TGTGCCAGCAGCCAAGAGTGGTCGGGGGGTTCCTACGAGCAGTACTTC	CASSQEWSGGSYEQYF
NA	TRBD2	TRBV19	TRBJ2-3	TGTGCCAGTAGTAAGCGGGACCGTACCACAGATACGCAGTATTTT	CASSKRDRTTDTQYF
NA	NA	TRBV7-8	TRBJ1-1	TGTGCCAGCAGCTTAGGTGAGGGTGTCGGGGCTTTCTTT	CASSLGEGVGAFF
NA	NA	TRBV14	TRBJ2-3	TGTGCCAGCAGCCTGAGGGGGGCAGATACGCAGTATTTT	CASSLRGADTQYF
once	TRBD2	TRBV11-2	TRBJ2-7	TGTGCCAGCAGCCTGTCTAGCGGGGGGTCCTACGAGCAGTACTTC	CASSLSSGGSYEQYF
few	NA	TRBV7-9	TRBJ2-1	TGTGCCAGCAGCTTAGATCTGGATGAGCAGTTCTTC	CASSLDLDEQFF
NA	NA	TRBV28	TRBJ1-5	TGTGCCAGCAGTGGCGTCGACGGTGATCAGCCCCAGCATTTT	CASSGVDGDQPQHF
NA	NA	TRBV7-9	TRBJ2-7	TGTGCCAGCCAGGGGACCCTAAACTCCTACGAGCAGTACTTC	CASQGTLNSYEQYF
NA	NA	TRBV6-5	TRBJ2-7	TGTGCCAGCAAGCAGGGGAACGAGCAGTACTTC	CASKQGNEQYF
NA	NA	TRBV4-3	TRBJ2-1	TGCGCCAGCAGCCAATCTTGGGGGGTAAAGGATGAGCAGTTCTTC	CASSQSWGVKDEQFF